One and the same sample provided the 20 T cell receptor beta chains below, sequenced in a study of regulatory T cells in long-lasting Graves disease. Time point meaning: newly diagnosed GD, antithyroid drugs for less than 3 months. Making the TCR library involved RNA that had been extracted from PBMCs. Sequencing libraries for TCR beta were prepared with iRepertoire HTBI primers and Arm-PCR of CDR3 regions. Each CDR3 protein gets one entry after TCRdb re-called the multiplex PCR reads with MiXCR. The sample has fewer than 550,000 distinct CDR3 sequences, less than 20% seen once. This same sample was also taken into another study, of T cells in Graves' hyperthyroidism and ophthalmopathy.

The specimen was peripheral blood mononuclear cells (PBMCs), collected at new diagnosis, from a patient treated with antithyroid drugs. These receptors originate from a woman aged 18-29 years with Graves disease.

The chain recombines TRBV5-1 with TRBJ2-7, with 12 bases that match TRBD1. The V gene end was trimmed by 0 bases and the J gene end by 3 bases; junction bases not matched to a gene: 7. Germline CDR1 SGHRS, CDR2 YFSETQ. The CDR3 covers 17 residues. The CDR3 DNA reads as TGCGCCAGCAGCTTGGCGGTGGGGACAGGGGGCTACTACGAGCAGTACTTC. Translated: CASSLAVGTGGYYEQYF. The full variable domain, in which reference TRBV5-1 and TRBJ2-7 provide the parts outside the CDR3, is KAGVTQTPRYLIKTRGQQVTLSCSPISGHRSVSWYQQTPGQGLQFLFEYFSETQRNKGNFPGRFSGRQFSNSRSEMNVSTLELGDSALYLCASSLAVGTGGYYEQYFGPGTRLTVT.

This clonotype was seen a few times. This chain connects TRBV7-2 to TRBJ2-2; D unclear. Germline V gene lookup returns CDR1 SGHTA and CDR2 FQGNSA. Trimming shortened V by 4 bases and J by 1 base, and 13 bases separated the two germline ends. The CDR3 consists of 16 residues. CDR3 region: CASSSWDRLNTGELFF. The CDR3 DNA reads as TGTGCCAGCAGCTCATGGGATAGGTTGAACACCGGGGAGCTGTTTTTT.

The J gene is TRBJ1-2, the V gene TRBV20-1, with a tentative D call TRBD1 (5 bases). This CDR3 comprises 14 residues. The V and J ends lost 3 bases and 5 bases respectively, with 16 bases between them. The germline V gene has CDR1 DFQATT and CDR2 SNEGSKA (reference sequence). The CDR3 reads CSASESGMKYGYTF. The CDR3 DNA is TGCAGTGCTAGCGAGTCAGGGATGAAATATGGCTACACCTTC.

At least ten counts were recorded for this clonotype. The CDR3 DNA follows: TGTGCCAGCAGATCGACTAAAGGGCTGTCACCCCTCCACTTT. Residues: CASRSTKGLSPLHF. The chain uses TRBV2 and TRBJ1-6; D not certain. The CDR3 extends over 14 amino acids. V lost 6 bases and J lost 10, with 16 bases in between. In germline, CDR1 is SNHLY, CDR2 FYNNEI.

The V and J genes are TRBV30 and TRBJ2-6; D is unresolved. The CDR3 sequence is 13 residues long. Germline lookup yields CDR1 GTSNPN and CDR2 SVGIG (reference sequence). Trimming cost V 5 bases and J 3 bases, with 8 bases left between them. CDR3 sequence reads: CAWGRDGANVLTF. The DNA for the CDR3 is TGTGCCTGGGGGCGAGATGGGGCCAACGTCCTGACTTTC.

This clonotype has ten or more counts. This chain joins TRBV18 and TRBJ1-2; 9 bases align to TRBD1. The germline V gene encodes CDR1 KGHSH and CDR2 LQKENI. This CDR3 spans 16 amino acids. J was trimmed by 5 bases and V by 5 bases; bases with no gene match: 12. Written as DNA, the CDR3 is TGTGCCAGCTCAGGAACCGGGACAGGGATGAAGTATGGCTACACCTTC. Translated, it gives CASSGTGTGMKYGYTF.

The chain recombines TRBV14 with TRBJ2-5; 9 nucleotides align to TRBD2. The CDR3 contains 19 residues. CDR1 is SGHDN, CDR2 FVKESK, per germline. Germline trimming cut 5 bases from V and 1 base from J; bases unmatched to any gene: 17. The CDR3 DNA follows: TGTGCCAGCAGCATGCGAGCAGGACTAGCGACGAGATTCCAAGAGACCCAGTACTTC. Translated, it gives CASSMRAGLATRFQETQYF.

This clonotype was seen ten or more times. The chain is built from TRBV10-3 and TRBJ1-1, with D unclear. Trimming removed 4 bases from V and 6 bases from J, with 15 bases in between. Germline lookup yields CDR1 ENHRY and CDR2 SYGVKD. The CDR3 consists of 14 residues. The CDR3 loop reads CAISAQINGAEAFF. CDR3 coding DNA: TGTGCCATCAGTGCACAAATAAATGGCGCTGAAGCTTTCTTT.

This clonotype was observed many times. The genes are TRBV11-1 and TRBJ2-1, with TRBD2 matching 12 bases. The CDR3 runs to 17 residues. The V gene's germline CDR1 is SGHAT and CDR2 FQDESV (reference sequence). Losses at the gene ends were 3 bases for V and 7 bases for J; bases not matched to a gene: 10. The chain's CDR3 is CASSLPRLAGVGNEQFF. For the CDR3, the DNA is TGTGCCAGCAGCTTGCCCAGACTAGCGGGAGTGGGAAATGAGCAGTTCTTC.

This clonotype was observed many times. The rearrangement links TRBV11-2 to TRBJ2-1; 8 bases agree with TRBD1. Trimming removed 0 bases from V and 3 bases from J; junction bases left unmatched: 4. The V gene's germline CDR1 is SGHAT and CDR2 FQNNGV. The CDR3 is 16 amino acids. In DNA form, the CDR3 reads TGTGCCAGCAGCTTAGAGACGGGACAGGTCTACAATGAGCAGTTCTTC. Its protein is CASSLETGQVYNEQFF.

The sample holds many counts of this clonotype. V usage is TRBV11-3 and J usage is TRBJ2-5; 11 nucleotides align to TRBD2. The length of the CDR3 is 15 residues. Germline values: CDR1 SGHNT, CDR2 YENEEA. V shed 4 bases and J 3 bases; nucleotides not matched to a gene: 4. Written as DNA, the CDR3 is TGTGCCAGCAGCTCGGGACTAGCGGACAAAGAGACCCAGTACTTC. Translation gives CASSSGLADKETQYF.

J is TRBJ2-3 and V is TRBV28; 10 bases are a match to TRBD1. Unmatched junction bases numbered 21, after V lost 7 bases and J lost 2 bases. The germline V gene has CDR1 MDHEN and CDR2 SYDVKM. CDR3 length: 20 amino acids. The CDR3 spells CASMVPPGQGSGGATDTQYF. The CDR3, as DNA: TGTGCCAGCATGGTACCACCGGGACAGGGGTCTGGCGGGGCCACAGATACGCAGTATTTT.

This clonotype was recorded many times. V and J are TRBV18 and TRBJ2-4; D unresolved. V gave up 1 base and J gave up 1 base, with 11 bases separating them. The CDR3 contains 16 residues. CDR1 and CDR2 from the germline V gene are KGHSH and LQKENI. Written as DNA, the CDR3 is TGTGCCAGCTCACCACTCCAGACCGTCGCCAAAAACATTCAGTACTTC. It encodes CASSPLQTVAKNIQYF.

This clonotype was detected a few times. The rearrangement joins TRBV9 to TRBJ1-2, with D tentatively TRBD1 (6 bases). Trimming left V 4 bases short and J 7 bases short, with 17 bases between. This CDR3 has 14 residues. Germline CDR1 SGDLS, CDR2 YYNGEE. CDR3 sequence reads: CASSPSTGLGGYTF. The CDR3 DNA reads TGTGCCAGCAGCCCTTCCACAGGGTTGGGTGGCTACACCTTC.

This clonotype occurred a few times. The chain is built from TRBV28 and TRBJ2-6; D possibly corresponds to TRBD1 (5 bases). Per the germline V gene, CDR1 is MDHEN and CDR2 is SYDVKM. This CDR3 is built from 15 residues. Deletions cut 5 bases from V and 0 bases from J, with 8 bases between. DNA for the CDR3: TGTGCCAGCAGTATCGACAGCTCTGGGGCCAACGTCCTGACTTTC. Translated: CASSIDSSGANVLTF.

V usage is TRBV7-9 and J usage is TRBJ2-7; D may be TRBD1 or TRBD2 (5 bases each). V was trimmed by 0 bases and J by 4 bases, leaving 10 bases between them. The CDR3 is 14 residues long. Germline V gene sequence: CDR1 SEHNR, CDR2 FQNEAQ (reference sequence). The CDR3 loop is CASSLAQGVYEQYF. The CDR3 nucleotides read TGTGCCAGCAGCTTAGCTCAGGGAGTTTACGAGCAGTACTTC.

At least ten counts were recorded for this clonotype. J is TRBJ2-5 and V is TRBV7-2, with D possibly being TRBD2 (5 bases). Germline loops: CDR1 SGHTA, CDR2 FQGNSA. The CDR3 is made up of 15 amino acids. With 3 bases removed from V and 4 bases from J, the gap between germline ends came to 15 bases. CDR3 nucleotides: TGTGCCAGCAGCTTGTTAGCTTTAGCGAGAGAGACCCAGTACTTC. Amino acids: CASSLLALARETQYF. Looking up the rest from reference TRBV7-2 and TRBJ2-5 gives the full variable domain: GAGVSQSPSNKVTEKGKDVELRCDPISGHTALYWYRQSLGQGLEFLIYFQGNSAPDKSGLPSDRFSAERTGGSVSTLTIQRTQQEDSAVYLCASSLLALARETQYFGPGTRLLVL.

This clonotype was seen only a few times. V is TRBV27 and J is TRBJ1-1, with 10 bases identical to TRBD1. V was pared by 7 bases and J by 7 bases, with 9 bases of the junction left unmatched. Germline loops: CDR1 MNHEY, CDR2 SMNVEV (reference sequence). The CDR3 contains 14 residues. The CDR3 DNA follows: TGTGCCAGCACCTTGACAGGGGGCTCGGGTGAAGCTTTCTTT. Translating it yields CASTLTGGSGEAFF.

This clonotype was observed a few times. The chain links TRBV3-1 to TRBJ2-1, with 7 bases aligning to TRBD2. V dropped 2 bases and J dropped 2; count of bases not matched to a gene: 6. This CDR3 is built from 16 residues. The germline CDR1 and CDR2 sequences are LGHDT and YNNKEL (reference sequence). CDR3 protein: CASSQSPGLAYNEQFF. The DNA of the CDR3 is TGTGCCAGCAGCCAAAGTCCCGGACTAGCCTACAATGAGCAGTTCTTC.

This clonotype was counted many times. V is TRBV2 and J is TRBJ2-7; a possible D gene is TRBD2 (6 bases). The CDR3 is 13 amino acids. Germline CDR1 reads SNHLY; CDR2 reads FYNNEI. Trimming removed 7 bases at V and 6 bases at J, with 16 bases between. The CDR3 spells CASTRLDHGEQYF. The CDR3 DNA sequence: TGTGCCAGCACCCGACTAGACCATGGCGAGCAGTACTTC.